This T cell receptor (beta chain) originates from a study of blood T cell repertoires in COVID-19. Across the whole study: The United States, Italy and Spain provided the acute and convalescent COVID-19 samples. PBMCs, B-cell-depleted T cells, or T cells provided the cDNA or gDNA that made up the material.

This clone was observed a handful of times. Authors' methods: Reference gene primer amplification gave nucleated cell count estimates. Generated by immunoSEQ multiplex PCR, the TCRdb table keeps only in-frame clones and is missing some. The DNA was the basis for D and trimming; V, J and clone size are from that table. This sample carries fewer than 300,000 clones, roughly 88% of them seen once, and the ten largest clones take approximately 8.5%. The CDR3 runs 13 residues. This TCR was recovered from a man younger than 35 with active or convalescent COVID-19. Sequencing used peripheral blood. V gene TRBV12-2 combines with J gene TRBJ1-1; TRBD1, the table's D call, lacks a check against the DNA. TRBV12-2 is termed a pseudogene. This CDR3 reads CASVGQMNTEAFF. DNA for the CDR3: TGTGCAAGTGTAGGACAGATGAACACTGAAGCTTTCTTT.